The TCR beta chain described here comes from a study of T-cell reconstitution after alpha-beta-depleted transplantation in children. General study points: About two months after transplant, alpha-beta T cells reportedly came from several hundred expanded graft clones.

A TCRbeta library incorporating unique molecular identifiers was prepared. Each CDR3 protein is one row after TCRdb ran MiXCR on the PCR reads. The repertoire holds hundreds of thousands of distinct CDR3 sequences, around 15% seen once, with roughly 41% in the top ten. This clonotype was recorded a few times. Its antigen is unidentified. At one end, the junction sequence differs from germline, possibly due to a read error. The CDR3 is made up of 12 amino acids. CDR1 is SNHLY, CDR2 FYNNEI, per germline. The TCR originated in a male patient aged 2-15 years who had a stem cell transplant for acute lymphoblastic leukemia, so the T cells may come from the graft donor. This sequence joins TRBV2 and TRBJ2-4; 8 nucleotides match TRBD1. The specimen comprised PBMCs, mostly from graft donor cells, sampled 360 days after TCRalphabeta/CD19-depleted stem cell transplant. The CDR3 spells CASTAQGDFGNF. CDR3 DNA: TGTGCCAGCACCGCACAGGGGGACTTTGGGAACTTC.